The sequence of this T cell receptor (beta chain) was determined in a study of blood T cell repertoires in COVID-19 (dated by TCRdb to 2018 to 2020). A note on the overall study: Samples from collaborators originated in the United States, Italy and Spain and spanned both the acute and convalescent phases of COVID-19. The prospective study material was composed of cDNA or gDNA derived from T cells, B-cell-depleted T cells, or PBMCs. Deeply sampled blood TCRbeta repertoires from subjects exposed to, actively infected with, or recovered from COVID-19 were included in the dataset. The repertoires were released in a freely available public database meant as a resource for research on the immune response to SARS-CoV-2. The samples were drawn from two sources: the first 160 participants of the ongoing ImmuneRACE study, and over 1,000 subjects contributed by 6 global collaborators. A de-identified subject ID, COVID-19 status, age in years and sex were almost always included in the sample metadata. Where available, HLA class I and class II types were obtained from metadata supplied by the sample provider rather than from assay-based typing.

The immunoSEQ Assay, a bias-controlled multiplex PCR, was used to amplify TCRbeta CDR3 regions from genomic DNA. The published analysis was carried out like this. Within the assay, amplification of reference gene primers was used to estimate how many nucleated cells each sample contained. To quantify the absolute abundance of each unique TCRbeta CDR3 rearrangement, sequence reads were collapsed and filtered. For each sample, productive Simpson clonality was calculated as the square root of Simpson's diversity index over productive rearrangements. TCRdb obtained this table from immuneACCESS and retained in-frame rearrangements with V and J assigned. These tables miss some clones; where compared with another copy, unresolved V genes account for less than half of the shortfall, and the remainder is unexplained. V, J and clone size reflect that table, while D and trimming were determined from the DNA. Here the sample has 200,000 or so clones; about 80% occur a single time. The leading ten clones occupy 6% to 8% of the sample.

Summary of the overall study and its limitations: The amount of clinical and demographic metadata varied by source and participant and was provided uncurated.

Each collaborating institution followed its own protocols to collect whole blood in K2EDTA tubes. For TCRbeta analysis, collaborator samples were shipped as frozen whole blood, as isolated PBMCs, or as DNA extracted from either sample type. The germline V end is reduced by 3 bases and the J end by 0 bases; junction bases left unmatched: 11. CDR1 MDHEN and CDR2 SYDVKM are derived from the germline V gene. From the cysteine up to the phenylalanine, the CDR3 has a length of 18 residues. The DNA shown is the 54-base CDR3, in frame from base 1. Concerning this clone itself: Its antigen specificity is not known. Per-base qualities were not stored, and no clone one base away is much larger.

Recombination linked TRBV28 to TRBJ2-7; 10 central bases correspond to TRBD2. Sample: peripheral blood. The sequence was obtained from a human donor with acute or convalescent COVID-19. The donor label of this sample is uncertain. The base sequence is TGTGCCAGCAGTTTCGGCGGACTAGCGGATAGGAGCTCCTACGAGCAGTACTTC. It specifies CASSFGGLADRSSYEQYF.